The 25 T cell receptor beta chains below come from one sample, sequenced in a study of T cell changes during pregnancy in multiple sclerosis. TCRdb keeps only in-frame clones here, not all; method: immunoSEQ multiplex PCR. The repertoire holds 20,000 to 25,000 clones, with roughly nine tenths as singletons. Sample: CD8+ T cells from peripheral blood mononuclear cells, taken after pregnancy. The receptors here all came from a female donor with multiple sclerosis, enrolled in a pregnancy study.

The chain joins TRBV1 to TRBJ2-3; the DNA was not used to check the table's D call, TRBD1. TRBV1 is termed a pseudogene. The CDR3 length is 17 residues. Here the CDR3 reads CTSSPGKESNSTDTQYF. For the CDR3, the DNA is TGCACCAGCAGCCCAGGGAAGGAGTCGAATAGCACAGATACGCAGTATTTT.

This chain links TRBV4-2 with TRBJ2-7, with D possibly matching TRBD2 (5 bases). From germline, CDR1 is LGHNA and CDR2 YNFKEQ. The CDR3 totals 14 residues. The V and J ends lost 0 bases and 1 base respectively, with 7 bases between them. The CDR3 region has the DNA TGTGCCAGCAGCCAAGAGCCGGGATCCTACGAGCAGTACTTC. Translating it yields CASSQEPGSYEQYF.

V is TRBV11-2 and J is TRBJ2-7; 9 bases line up with TRBD2. The J segment lost 5 bases and the V segment lost 1 base, leaving 6 bases of the junction unmatched. Germline V CDR1 and CDR2: SGHAT, FQNNGV. There are 15 residues in the CDR3. The CDR3 nucleotides are TGTGCCAGCAGCTTAGGTCAGCGGGAGGTCAACGAGCAGTACTTC. Translated: CASSLGQREVNEQYF.

The chain employs TRBV4-1 and TRBJ2-7; 9 positions match TRBD2. There are 15 residues in the CDR3. CDR1 MGHRA and CDR2 YSYEKL come from the germline V gene. V dropped 1 base and J dropped 2; count of bases not matched to a gene: 3. The CDR3 DNA reads as TGCGCCAGCAGCCAAGTACCTAGCGGGACCTACGAGCAGTACTTC. Amino acid sequence: CASSQVPSGTYEQYF.

The V and J genes are TRBV6-1 and TRBJ1-5; maybe TRBD1 (5 bases). Trimming shortened V by 5 bases and J by 3 bases, and 14 bases separated the two germline ends. Germline assignment: CDR1 MNHNS and CDR2 SASEGT. This CDR3 region has 15 residues. CDR3 sequence reads: CASSNRQYLNQPQHF. The CDR3 DNA is TGTGCCAGCAGTAACAGACAGTACCTCAATCAGCCCCAGCATTTT.

This CDR3 reads CASSLAAGGLSPLHF. DNA of the CDR3: TGTGCCAGCAGCTTAGCGGCAGGGGGCTTATCACCCCTCCACTTT. V and J are TRBV7-6 and TRBJ1-6; 8 nucleotides match TRBD1. The CDR3 has 15 residues. J lost 10 bases, V lost 0 bases, and 5 bases had no gene match. Germline V gene sequence: CDR1 SGHVS, CDR2 FNYEAQ.

This chain joins TRBV10-3 and TRBJ1-1; no clear D gene. The CDR3 extends over 12 amino acids. Germline CDR1 is ENHRY and CDR2 is SYGVKD. V lost 6 bases and J 1 base, leaving 6 bases between the germline ends. In DNA form, the CDR3 reads TGTGCCATCAGAGCAGGGAACACTGAAGCTTTCTTT. Translation gives CAIRAGNTEAFF.

This chain links TRBV9 with TRBJ1-5, with 9 bases aligning to TRBD1. Germline CDR1 and CDR2: SGDLS and YYNGEE. The CDR3 runs 14 residues. The J segment lost 5 bases and the V segment lost 3 bases, leaving 3 bases of the junction unmatched. CDR3 bases: TGTGCCAGCAGCGGAGGGACAGGGCATCAGCCCCAGCATTTT. Residues: CASSGGTGHQPQHF.

The CDR3 DNA follows: TGTGCCAGCAGCGTTAATATTGCGACACCCGCCCTGGCTGAAGCTTTCTTT. This sequence encodes CASSVNIATPALAEAFF. This chain connects TRBV9 to TRBJ1-1; D remains unclear. V lost 2 bases and J lost 6, with 23 bases in between. Germline CDR1 reads SGDLS; CDR2 reads YYNGEE. The CDR3 consists of 17 residues.

V is TRBV4-1 and J is TRBJ2-7, with 8 bases matching TRBD1. This CDR3 contains 15 residues. Per the germline V gene, CDR1 is MGHRA and CDR2 is YSYEKL. V was clipped by 3 bases and J by 6 bases; unmatched bases: 10. The CDR3 sequence: CASSHVGQGSVEQYF. The CDR3 DNA follows: TGCGCCAGCAGCCACGTTGGACAGGGCTCCGTCGAGCAGTACTTC.

V usage is TRBV10-2 and J usage is TRBJ2-5, with D tentatively TRBD2 (5 bases). Germline assignment: CDR1 WSHSY and CDR2 SAAADI. This CDR3 has 16 amino acids. V lost 0 bases to trimming and J lost 4 bases, with 15 bases between them. The CDR3 DNA reads as TGCGCCAGCAGTGAGTCGACTCGATTTGAGGGAGAGACCCAGTACTTC. Its protein is CASSESTRFEGETQYF.

The DNA for the CDR3 is TGTGCCGCCGAGGCTAGTGAGAGCACAGATACGCAGTATTTT. It yields the protein CAAEASESTDTQYF. This chain uses TRBV6-1 with TRBJ2-3; D unclear. V lost 11 bases and J 0 bases, leaving 15 bases between the germline ends. Germline V lookup: CDR1 MNHNS, CDR2 SASEGT. CDR3 length equals 14 residues.

The CDR3 bases are TGCGCCAGCAGCCAAGATCAGTGGCGGGAGACCTACAATGAGCAGTTCTTC. Its translation: CASSQDQWRETYNEQFF. The chain employs TRBV4-1 and TRBJ2-1; 7 bases match TRBD2. This CDR3 contains 17 residues. Per germline, CDR1 MGHRA and CDR2 YSYEKL. J was trimmed by 2 bases and V by 0 bases; bases with no gene match: 7.

The chain has TRBV4-2 and TRBJ2-1; TRBD2 agrees at 14 bases. Per the germline V gene, CDR1 is LGHNA and CDR2 is YNFKEQ. The CDR3 runs to 16 residues. Losses at the gene ends were 0 bases for V and 7 bases for J; bases not matched to a gene: 2. The CDR3 loop is CASSQDRTSGRNEQFF. DNA of the CDR3: TGTGCCAGCAGCCAAGATAGGACTAGCGGGAGGAATGAGCAGTTCTTC.

This chain connects TRBV28 to TRBJ2-1, with D perhaps matching TRBD2 (6 bases). Germline V gene sequence: CDR1 MDHEN, CDR2 SYDVKM. The CDR3 is 14 residues long. Trimming removed 7 bases at V and 7 bases at J, with 17 bases between. The CDR3 DNA reads as TGTGCCAGCACCACCGGAGGGACTCCAAATGAGCAGTTCTTC. Translated: CASTTGGTPNEQFF.

J is TRBJ2-1 and V is TRBV7-2; 13 bases are shared with TRBD2. The CDR3 runs 18 residues. From germline, CDR1 is SGHTA and CDR2 FQGNSA. Unmatched junction bases numbered 8, after V lost 3 bases and J lost 3 bases. CDR3 DNA sequence: TGTGCCAGCAGCTTTCATTCTGGACTAGCGGGAGACTACAATGAGCAGTTCTTC. Its translation: CASSFHSGLAGDYNEQFF.

The chain employs TRBV27 and TRBJ2-7, with D hard to call. The CDR3 has 13 amino acids. The germline gives CDR1 MNHEY, CDR2 SMNVEV (reference sequence). V was pared by 1 base and J by 3 bases, with 7 bases between. CDR3 amino acids: CASSLYQYYEQYF. The CDR3 DNA is TGTGCCAGCAGTTTATACCAGTACTACGAGCAGTACTTC.

The CDR3, as DNA: TGTGCCAGTAGTATGGGCGGGGACCCCGGGGAGCTGTTTTTT. It encodes CASSMGGDPGELFF. J is TRBJ2-2 and V is TRBV19; D is possibly TRBD2 (6 bases). Germline V lookup: CDR1 LNHDA, CDR2 SQIVND (reference sequence). V lost 3 bases to trimming and J lost 6 bases, with 11 bases between them. CDR3 length: 14 amino acids.

The V gene is TRBV7-9, the J gene TRBJ2-7; possibly TRBD2 for D (6 bases). V was shortened by 5 bases and J by 6 bases, with 11 bases between the two germline ends. The CDR3 has 12 amino acids. CDR1 and CDR2 from the germline V gene are SEHNR and FQNEAQ (reference sequence). CDR3 nucleotide sequence: TGTGCCAGCAGCCCCGGCGGGGCCGAGCAGTACTTC. Translated: CASSPGGAEQYF.

This clone was counted once. The rearrangement uses TRBV27 and TRBJ2-7; D not resolved. Trimming pared 4 bases from V and 3 bases from J, leaving 7 bases between. The CDR3 has 12 amino acids. CDR1 is MNHEY, CDR2 SMNVEV, per germline (reference sequence). As DNA, the CDR3 is TGTGCCAGCAGTTCCTACAGCTACGAGCAGTACTTC. Protein sequence: CASSSYSYEQYF.

This chain links TRBV11-2 with TRBJ2-7, with 8 bases lining up with TRBD2. The V segment lost 3 bases and the J segment 4 bases; nucleotides outside the gene matches: 5. From germline, CDR1 is SGHAT and CDR2 FQNNGV. This CDR3 has 14 amino acids. This chain's CDR3 is CASSFETSAYEQYF. The DNA for the CDR3 is TGTGCCAGCAGCTTTGAGACTAGCGCTTACGAGCAGTACTTC.

The chain is built from TRBV19 and TRBJ2-3, with TRBD2 matching 10 bases. The CDR3 runs 16 residues. Germline V gives CDR1 LNHDA, CDR2 SQIVND (reference sequence). V trimming: 3 bases; J trimming: 3 bases; junction bases outside the gene matches: 6. This CDR3 is CASSIPQREGTDTQYF. The CDR3 region has the DNA TGTGCCAGTAGTATCCCCCAGCGGGAGGGTACAGATACGCAGTATTTT.

The rearrangement uses TRBV27 and TRBJ2-1, with 11 bases lining up with TRBD2. The CDR3 is 16 amino acids. The junction had 3 bases not matched to a gene; V was cut back by 5 bases and J by 0 bases. CDR1 and CDR2 (germline): MNHEY, SMNVEV (reference sequence). The CDR3 nucleotides are TGTGCCAGCAGTACGGGACTAGCGGCCTCCTACAATGAGCAGTTCTTC. Its translation: CASSTGLAASYNEQFF.

This chain links TRBV5-1 with TRBJ2-7; 8 positions match TRBD2. Trimming took 4 bases from V and 2 from J; bases not matched to a gene: 5. The CDR3 contains 14 residues. Germline values: CDR1 SGHRS, CDR2 YFSETQ. CDR3 DNA sequence: TGCGCCAGCAGCGTGAGCGGGGGACCCTACGAGCAGTACTTC. Encoded protein: CASSVSGGPYEQYF. Supplemented by reference TRBV5-1 and TRBJ2-7, the full variable domain reads KAGVTQTPRYLIKTRGQQVTLSCSPISGHRSVSWYQQTPGQGLQFLFEYFSETQRNKGNFPGRFSGRQFSNSRSEMNVSTLELGDSALYLCASSVSGGPYEQYFGPGTRLTVT.

This chain links TRBV28 with TRBJ1-5, with a possible D match to TRBD1 (6 bases). Germline V gene data show CDR1 as MDHEN and CDR2 as SYDVKM. The CDR3 runs 14 residues. The ends were cut back, 2 bases at V and 8 bases at J, with 13 bases in the middle. The CDR3: CASSLTGNQKPQHF. CDR3 DNA sequence: TGTGCCAGCAGTTTAACAGGGAACCAGAAGCCCCAGCATTTT.